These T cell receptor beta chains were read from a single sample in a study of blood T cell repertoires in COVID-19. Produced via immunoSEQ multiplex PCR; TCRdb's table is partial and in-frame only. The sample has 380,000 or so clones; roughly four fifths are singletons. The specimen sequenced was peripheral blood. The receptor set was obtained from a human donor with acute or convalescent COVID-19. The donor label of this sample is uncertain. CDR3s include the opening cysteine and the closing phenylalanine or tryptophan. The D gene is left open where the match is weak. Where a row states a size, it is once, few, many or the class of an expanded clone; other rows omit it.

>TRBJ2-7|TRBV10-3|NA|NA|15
TGTGCCACCCAATACCCCAATAGCGCATCATACGAGCAGTACTTC
CATQYPNSASYEQYF
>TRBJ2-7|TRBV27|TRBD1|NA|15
TGTGCCAGCAGTACCTCGGGACAGGTAGCCTACGAGCAGTACTTC
CASSTSGQVAYEQYF
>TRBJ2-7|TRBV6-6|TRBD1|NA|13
TGTGCCAGCAGTTACTCAACAGGGGCCGAGCAGTACTTC
CASSYSTGAEQYF
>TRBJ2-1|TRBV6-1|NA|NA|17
TGTGCCAGCAGTGAAGATGGGGGCACAAGCTCCTACAATGAGCAGTTCTTC
CASSEDGGTSSYNEQFF
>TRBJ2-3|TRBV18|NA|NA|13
TGTGCCAGCTCACCAGCGGTTCCAGATACGCAGTATTTT
CASSPAVPDTQYF
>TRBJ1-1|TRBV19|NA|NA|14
TGTGCCAGTAGTTCCCGGGGAAGGCGTAATGAAGCTTTCTTT
CASSSRGRRNEAFF
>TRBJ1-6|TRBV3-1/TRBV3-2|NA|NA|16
TGTGCCAGCAGCCCCAGGGTCCCGAGCCTGGGCTCACCCCTCCACTTT
CASSPRVPSLGSPLHF
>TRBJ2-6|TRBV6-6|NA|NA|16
TGTGCCAGCAGTTACTCGAGTTTCTCTGGGGCCAACGTCCTGACTTTC
CASSYSSFSGANVLTF
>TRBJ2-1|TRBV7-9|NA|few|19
TGTGCCAGCAGCCAACCCAATCCAGGGTTCTTAAGCTCCTACAATGAGCAGTTCTTC
CASSQPNPGFLSSYNEQFF
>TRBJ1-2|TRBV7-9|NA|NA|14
TGTGCCAGCAGCTTACAGGGGTATAACTATGGCTACACCTTC
CASSLQGYNYGYTF
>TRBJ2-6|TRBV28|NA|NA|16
TGTGCCAGCAGTTTCGGGGGATTCTCTGGGGCCAACGTCCTGACTTTC
CASSFGGFSGANVLTF
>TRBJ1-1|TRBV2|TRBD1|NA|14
TGTGCCAGCAGACCCGGGACAGCGGGCACTGAAGCTTTCTTT
CASRPGTAGTEAFF
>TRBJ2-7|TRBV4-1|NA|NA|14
TGCGCCAGCAGCCCCGGTTTGCGCGTTTACGAGCAGTACTTC
CASSPGLRVYEQYF
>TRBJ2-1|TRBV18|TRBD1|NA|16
TGTGCCAGCTCATCAGATCCGGGACAGGGGATCGATGAGCAGTTCTTC
CASSSDPGQGIDEQFF
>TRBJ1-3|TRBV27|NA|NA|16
TGTGCCAGCAGTTTATCGCTACGATCAACTGGAAACACCATATATTTT
CASSLSLRSTGNTIYF
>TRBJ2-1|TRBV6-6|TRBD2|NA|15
TGTGCCAGCAGCCTAGGGACTAGCCAGAACAATGAGCAGTTCTTC
CASSLGTSQNNEQFF
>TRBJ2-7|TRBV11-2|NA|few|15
TGTGCCAGCAGCTTAGTTTCGGGATTCTCCTACGAGCAGTACTTC
CASSLVSGFSYEQYF
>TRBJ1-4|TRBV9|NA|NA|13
TGTGCCAGCAGCGTAGCCCATAATGAAAAACTGTTTTTT
CASSVAHNEKLFF
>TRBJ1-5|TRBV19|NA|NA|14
TGTGCCAGTAGTAGTAGACAGGAGAATCAGCCCCAGCATTTT
CASSSRQENQPQHF
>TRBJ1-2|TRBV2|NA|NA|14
TGTGCCAGCAGTGAACAGGGGATTGCCTATGGCTACACCTTC
CASSEQGIAYGYTF
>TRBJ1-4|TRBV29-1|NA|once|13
TGCAGCGTTGAACAGGGCCAAAGGGAAAAACTGTTTTTT
CSVEQGQREKLFF
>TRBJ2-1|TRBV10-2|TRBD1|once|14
TGCGCCAGCAGTGAACAGGGGGCAATGAGTGAGCAGTTCTTC
CASSEQGAMSEQFF
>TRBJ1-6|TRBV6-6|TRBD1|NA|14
TGTGCCAGCAGCCTCGGACAGGGACATTCACCCCTCCACTTT
CASSLGQGHSPLHF
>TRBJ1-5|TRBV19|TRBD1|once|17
TGTGCCAGTAGTAACTACGGGGGCAGGGGGAACAATCAGCCCCAGCATTTT
CASSNYGGRGNNQPQHF
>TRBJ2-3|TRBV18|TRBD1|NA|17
TGTGCCAGCTCACCCTTCGCCGACAGGGGTATCACAGATACGCAGTATTTT
CASSPFADRGITDTQYF
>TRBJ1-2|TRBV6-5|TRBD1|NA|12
TGTGCCAGCCAAGGACAGGTCTATGGCTACACCTTC
CASQGQVYGYTF
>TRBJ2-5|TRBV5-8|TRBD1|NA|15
TGTGCCAGCAGCGGTAACAGGGGGCACCAAGAGACCCAGTACTTC
CASSGNRGHQETQYF
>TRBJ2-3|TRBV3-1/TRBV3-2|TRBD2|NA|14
TGTGCCAGCAGCCTGGGACTAGACCGCGATACGCAGTATTTT
CASSLGLDRDTQYF
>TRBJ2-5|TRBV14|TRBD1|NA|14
TGTGCCAGCAGCCCGCCTACAGGGGTAGGGACCCAGTACTTC
CASSPPTGVGTQYF
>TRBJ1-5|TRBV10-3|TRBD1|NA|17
TGTGCCATCAGTGGCCCGGGAGGACAGGGGGCTTCTCAGCCCCAGCATTTT
CAISGPGGQGASQPQHF
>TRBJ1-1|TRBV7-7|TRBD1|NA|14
TGTGCCAGCAGCTTCCTCGACAGGGTAGCTGAAGCTTTCTTT
CASSFLDRVAEAFF
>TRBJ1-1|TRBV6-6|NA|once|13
TGTGCCAGCCAAGGACAGTTGAACACTGAAGCTTTCTTT
CASQGQLNTEAFF
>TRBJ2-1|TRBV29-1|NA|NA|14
TGCAGCGTTGAAGCGGCAGGGGTTAACAATGAGCAGTTCTTC
CSVEAAGVNNEQFF
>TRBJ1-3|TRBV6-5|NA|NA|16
TGTGCCAGCAGTTACTGGGGGGGGCTCTCTGGAAACACCATATATTTT
CASSYWGGLSGNTIYF
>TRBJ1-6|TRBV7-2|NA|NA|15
TGTGCCAGCAGCTTAGGAGGACAGCGACAATCACCCCTCCACTTT
CASSLGGQRQSPLHF
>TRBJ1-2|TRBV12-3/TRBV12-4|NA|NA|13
TGTGCCAGCAGTCACTCGGGGGGCTATGGCTACACCTTC
CASSHSGGYGYTF
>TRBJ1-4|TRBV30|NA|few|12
TGTGCCTGGATGGGGGGTGGCGAAAAACTGTTTTTT
CAWMGGGEKLFF
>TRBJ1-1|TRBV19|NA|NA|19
TGTGCCAGTAGTATAAAAGTTTTCGCTGCGAGGGGAGGGAACACTGAAGCTTTCTTT
CASSIKVFAARGGNTEAFF
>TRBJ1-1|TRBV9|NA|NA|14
TGTGCCAGCAGCACCATCACTGGGAACACTGAAGCTTTCTTT
CASSTITGNTEAFF
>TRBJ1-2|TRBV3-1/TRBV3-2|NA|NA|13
TGTGCCAGCAGCCGGAAGGGGGGGGAAGGCTACACCTTC
CASSRKGGEGYTF
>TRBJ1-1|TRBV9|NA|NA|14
TGTGCCAGCAGCGTAGAGGCCGCAGGCACTGAAGCTTTCTTT
CASSVEAAGTEAFF
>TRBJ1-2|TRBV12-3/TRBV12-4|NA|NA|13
TGTGCCAGCAGTCCCCAGGTTTACTATGGCTACACCTTC
CASSPQVYYGYTF
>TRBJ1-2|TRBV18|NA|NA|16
TGTGCCAGCTCACCAATCGACAGACTGACTAACTATGGCTACACCTTC
CASSPIDRLTNYGYTF
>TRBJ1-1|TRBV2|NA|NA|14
TGTGCCAGCTTACGAGGTGGTTCGAACACTGAAGCTTTCTTT
CASLRGGSNTEAFF
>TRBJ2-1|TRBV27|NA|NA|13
TGTGCCAGCAGTTTACGGTGGTCCAATGAGCAGTTCTTC
CASSLRWSNEQFF
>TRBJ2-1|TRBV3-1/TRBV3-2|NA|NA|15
TGTGCCAGCAGCTACGCACAGGGCCCCTACAATGAGCAGTTCTTC
CASSYAQGPYNEQFF
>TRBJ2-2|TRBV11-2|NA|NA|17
TGTGCCAGCAGCTTAACGGGCGCAGGGGGGATCGCCGGGGAGCTGTTTTTT
CASSLTGAGGIAGELFF
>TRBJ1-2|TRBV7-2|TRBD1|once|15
TGTGCCAGCAGCACCCGACAGGGAAGCATTTATGGCTACACCTTC
CASSTRQGSIYGYTF
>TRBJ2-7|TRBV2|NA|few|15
TGTGCCAGCAGACCAACAGGGTTCCCCCCCTACGAGCAGTACTTC
CASRPTGFPPYEQYF